The TCR beta chain described here comes from a study of shared clonotypes between healthy human individuals. This clone has more than one count but fewer than ten. The method was immunoSEQ multiplex PCR; TCRdb's version includes in-frame clones alone and lacks a portion of them. The table lists about a million clones, around 76% of them singletons. Investigators divided CD4+ cells into CD45RA+ naive and CD45RA-negative memory subsets. The TCR was taken from a man in his late teens or twenties in good health. Sequenced sample: memory CD4+ T cells sorted from blood. This sample's subset: CD45RA-negative fraction.

The CDR3 DNA is TGTGCCTGGAGTTCCTGGGGGGGGCTACCGAGAAATGAGCAGTTCTTC. It is translated as CAWSSWGGLPRNEQFF. The chain links TRBV30 to TRBJ2-1; D might be TRBD2 (7 bases). The ends were cut back, 2 bases at V and 7 bases at J, with 21 bases in the middle. The CDR3 is 16 amino acids. The germline V gene has CDR1 GTSNPN and CDR2 SVGIG (reference sequence).